These 5 T cell receptor beta chains were sequenced from one sample in a study of response to subunit inactivated influenza vaccine. Using its own MiXCR run on the RT-PCR reads, TCRdb lists one record per CDR3 protein. The profile shows roughly 700,000 distinct CDR3 sequences, about 15% of them singletons. The source was PBMCs from blood, collected roughly 12 days after vaccination. These receptors were taken from a man aged 50 to 60 who received an inactivated influenza vaccine.

This clonotype turned up a few times. This rearrangement joins TRBV20-1 to TRBJ2-2, with a possible D match to TRBD2 (5 bases). V was trimmed by 2 bases and J by 7 bases, leaving 17 bases between them. The CDR3 sequence is 15 residues long. The germline gives CDR1 DFQATT, CDR2 SNEGSKA (reference sequence). The CDR3, as DNA: TGCAGTGCTAGAAAACCGGGATCTTCTGACGGGGAGCTGTTTTTT. Translating gives CSARKPGSSDGELFF.

The chain employs TRBV20-1 and TRBJ1-5, with 7 positions matching TRBD1. The CDR3 totals 15 residues. Germline assignment: CDR1 DFQATT and CDR2 SNEGSKA (reference sequence). V lost 6 bases to trimming and J lost 2 bases; unmatched junction nucleotides: 10. CDR3 DNA sequence: TGCAGTGCAAGAACAGGGGATAATGGCAATCAGCCCCAGCATTTT. The encoded protein is CSARTGDNGNQPQHF.

The chain is built from TRBV7-9 and TRBJ2-7; 7 bases are shared with TRBD2. The J segment lost 7 bases and the V segment lost 3 bases, leaving 9 bases of the junction unmatched. The CDR3 has 14 residues. Germline V gene lookup returns CDR1 SEHNR and CDR2 FQNEAQ (reference sequence). Here the CDR3 DNA reads TGTGCCAGCAGCTTTACTAGCGAGCCGGGAGAGCAGTACTTC. It yields the protein CASSFTSEPGEQYF.

This clonotype was counted only a few times. The rearrangement links TRBV12-3 or TRBV12-4 to TRBJ2-7, with D perhaps matching TRBD1 (5 bases). The CDR3 consists of 15 residues. V gave up 5 bases and J gave up 5 bases, with 19 bases separating them. For the CDR3, the DNA is TGTGCCAGCAGTCCCCGCCAGGGAATGTCCCACGAGCAGTACTTC. Translating it yields CASSPRQGMSHEQYF.

This clonotype came up a few times. The genes are TRBV20-1 and TRBJ2-1; the D gene could be TRBD1 or TRBD2 (6 bases each). This CDR3 has 15 amino acids. The V gene's germline CDR1 is DFQATT and CDR2 SNEGSKA (reference sequence). The CDR3 region is CRRQVRESSYNEQFF. CDR3 DNA: TGCAGGAGACAGGTCCGGGAGAGCTCCTACAATGAGCAGTTCTTC.